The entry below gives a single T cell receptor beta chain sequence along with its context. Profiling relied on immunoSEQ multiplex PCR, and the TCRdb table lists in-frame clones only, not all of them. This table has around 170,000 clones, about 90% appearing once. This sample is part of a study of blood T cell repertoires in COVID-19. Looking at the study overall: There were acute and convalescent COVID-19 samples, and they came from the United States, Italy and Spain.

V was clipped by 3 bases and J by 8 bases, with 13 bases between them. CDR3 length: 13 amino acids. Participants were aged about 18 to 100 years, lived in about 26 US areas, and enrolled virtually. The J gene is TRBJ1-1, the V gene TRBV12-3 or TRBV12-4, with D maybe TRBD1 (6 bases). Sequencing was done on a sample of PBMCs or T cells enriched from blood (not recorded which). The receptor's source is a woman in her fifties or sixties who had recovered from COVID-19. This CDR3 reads CASSFFSRGEAFF. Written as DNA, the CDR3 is TGTGCCAGCAGTTTTTTTTCCAGGGGAGAAGCTTTCTTT.